This is a list of T cell receptor beta chains from one sample in a study of T-cell memory formation after mild COVID-19. TCRdb independently ran MiXCR on the 5' RACE reads; one entry per CDR3 protein. The data show 270,000 or so distinct CDR3 sequences, with about 20% seen just once and more than 20% held by the top ten. Sequencing was done on a sample of PBMCs or a T cell subset sorted from them (not recorded which). The receptors stem from a man between 18 and 35 years old who had mild COVID-19 (a few samples of this study predate the infection). Cell type and time point are not known. Each CDR3 is given with its conserved first and last residue. Fields, in order: clone size, J gene, V gene, D gene, CDR3 protein, CDR3 DNA. A D gene is named only where the DNA matches it firmly. Only part of the rows carry a size: once, few, many, or a class if the clone is expanded.

abundance: .; j_gene: TRBJ2-3; v_gene: TRBV5-1; d_gene: .; CDR3aa: CASSPEPWGLRGTQYF; CDR3nt: TGCGCCAGCAGCCCGGAACCTTGGGGGCTGAGAGGTACGCAGTATTTT
abundance: .; j_gene: TRBJ1-3; v_gene: TRBV6-1; d_gene: .; CDR3aa: CASSDGHPSGNTIYF; CDR3nt: TGTGCCAGCAGCGACGGTCACCCCTCTGGAAACACCATATATTTT
abundance: few; j_gene: TRBJ1-3; v_gene: TRBV7-9; d_gene: .; CDR3aa: CASSFSGPDSNTIYF; CDR3nt: TGTGCCAGCAGCTTTTCTGGCCCGGATTCTAACACCATATATTTT
abundance: many; j_gene: TRBJ2-3; v_gene: TRBV4-2; d_gene: .; CDR3aa: CASSQGANTQYF; CDR3nt: TGTGCCAGCAGCCAAGGGGCGAATACGCAGTATTTT
abundance: .; j_gene: TRBJ2-3; v_gene: TRBV7-9; d_gene: TRBD2; CDR3aa: CASSPGWGLADTDTQYF; CDR3nt: TGTGCCAGCAGCCCCGGTTGGGGTCTAGCGGACACAGATACGCAGTATTTT
abundance: few; j_gene: TRBJ2-1; v_gene: TRBV5-1; d_gene: TRBD2; CDR3aa: CASSLGAGGFDEQFF; CDR3nt: TGCGCCAGCAGCCTGGGAGCGGGGGGGTTCGATGAGCAGTTCTTC
abundance: many; j_gene: TRBJ2-5; v_gene: TRBV7-2; d_gene: .; CDR3aa: CASSLDYLRETQYF; CDR3nt: TGTGCCAGCAGCTTAGACTACCTCCGGGAGACCCAGTACTTC
abundance: .; j_gene: TRBJ1-1; v_gene: TRBV10-3; d_gene: .; CDR3aa: CAISESLIRRSVNTEAFF; CDR3nt: TGTGCCATCAGTGAGTCCTTAATCCGACGGTCAGTGAACACTGAAGCTTTCTTT
abundance: many; j_gene: TRBJ2-2; v_gene: TRBV12-3/TRBV12-4; d_gene: TRBD1; CDR3aa: CASTRTGTRTGELFF; CDR3nt: TGTGCCAGCACCCGGACAGGGACTCGCACCGGGGAGCTGTTTTTT
abundance: few; j_gene: TRBJ2-2; v_gene: TRBV2; d_gene: .; CDR3aa: CASSVERSGRHTGELFF; CDR3nt: TGTGCCAGCAGTGTTGAGCGCTCCGGACGCCACACCGGGGAGCTGTTTTTT
abundance: .; j_gene: TRBJ2-1; v_gene: TRBV7-9; d_gene: .; CDR3aa: CASSHKSSYNEHFF; CDR3nt: TGTGCCAGCAGCCATAAGAGCTCCTACAATGAGCATTTCTTC
abundance: .; j_gene: TRBJ2-6; v_gene: TRBV28; d_gene: .; CDR3aa: CASATTREWGANVLTF; CDR3nt: TGTGCCAGCGCCACCACCAGGGAGTGGGGGGCCAACGTCCTGACTTTC
abundance: many; j_gene: TRBJ1-2; v_gene: TRBV5-1; d_gene: .; CDR3aa: CASSSGTLGGYTF; CDR3nt: TGCGCCAGCAGCTCCGGGACCCTAGGTGGCTACACCTTC
abundance: few; j_gene: TRBJ2-2; v_gene: TRBV4-2; d_gene: .; CDR3aa: CASSQVTGPAGELFF; CDR3nt: TGTGCCAGCAGCCAAGTAACAGGGCCAGCCGGGGAGCTGTTTTTT
abundance: few; j_gene: TRBJ2-2; v_gene: TRBV4-3; d_gene: .; CDR3aa: CASSQEQAVRLNTGELFF; CDR3nt: TGCGCCAGCAGCCAAGAACAAGCGGTTCGTCTGAACACCGGGGAGCTGTTTTTT
abundance: few; j_gene: TRBJ2-5; v_gene: TRBV6-5; d_gene: .; CDR3aa: CASSYYGGGETQYF; CDR3nt: TGTGCCAGCAGTTACTACGGAGGGGGTGAGACCCAGTACTTC
abundance: once; j_gene: TRBJ2-7; v_gene: TRBV12-3/TRBV12-4; d_gene: TRBD1; CDR3aa: CASTGDRPRGEQYF; CDR3nt: TGTGCCAGCACGGGGGACAGGCCGCGGGGCGAGCAGTACTTC
abundance: few; j_gene: TRBJ2-3; v_gene: TRBV25-1; d_gene: .; CDR3aa: CATSRAGSLDTQYF; CDR3nt: TGTGCCACCTCCAGGGCAGGGTCTTTAGATACGCAGTATTTT
abundance: few; j_gene: TRBJ2-2; v_gene: TRBV5-1; d_gene: .; CDR3aa: CASSGGGVDGHRGAVFF; CDR3nt: .
abundance: .; j_gene: TRBJ2-7; v_gene: TRBV27; d_gene: TRBD1; CDR3aa: CASSRVGTGVSEQYF; CDR3nt: TGTGCCAGCAGCAGAGTCGGGACAGGGGTTTCCGAGCAGTACTTC
abundance: .; j_gene: TRBJ2-5; v_gene: TRBV5-4; d_gene: TRBD2; CDR3aa: CASKPAGGAAKETQYF; CDR3nt: TGTGCCAGCAAGCCCGCGGGGGGGGCGGCCAAAGAGACCCAGTACTTC
abundance: .; j_gene: TRBJ1-2; v_gene: TRBV6-1; d_gene: .; CDR3aa: CASNLGQFHGYTF; CDR3nt: TGTGCAAGCAACCTTGGACAATTTCATGGCTACACCTTC
abundance: .; j_gene: TRBJ2-5; v_gene: TRBV6-2/TRBV6-3; d_gene: TRBD1; CDR3aa: CASKTGEGETQYF; CDR3nt: TGTGCCAGCAAGACAGGGGAAGGAGAGACCCAGTACTTC
abundance: .; j_gene: TRBJ1-1; v_gene: TRBV11-2; d_gene: .; CDR3aa: CASSLVRGRGTEAFF; CDR3nt: TGTGCCAGCAGCTTAGTACGGGGAAGGGGCACTGAAGCTTTCTTT